The 29 T cell receptor beta chains in this list originate from one sample, sequenced in a study of shared clonotypes between healthy human individuals. The repertoire was sequenced with immunoSEQ multiplex PCR; TCRdb's copy has only in-frame clones and lacks some. The table includes approximately 1,500,000 clones, approximately 98% detected once. The sequenced material came from naive CD4+ T cells sorted from blood. Subset here: CD45RA+ positively selected. Every receptor here comes from a man aged 25 to 40 in good health.

This clone was detected only once. The chain carries TRBV15 and TRBJ2-5, with 9 bases aligning to TRBD1. Germline trimming cut 3 bases from V and 5 bases from J; bases unmatched to any gene: 7. Germline loops: CDR1 LNHNV, CDR2 YYDKDF (reference sequence). The CDR3 length is 15 residues. CDR3 sequence (DNA): TGTGCCACCAGCAGGACCGGGACAGGGTTGGAGACCCAGTACTTC. Protein product: CATSRTGTGLETQYF. Filled out from reference TRBV15 and TRBJ2-5, the complete variable domain reads DAMVIQNPRYQVTQFGKPVTLSCSQTLNHNVMYWYQQKSSQAPKLLFHYYDKDFNNEADTPDNFQSRRPNTSFCFLDIRSPGLGDTAMYLCATSRTGTGLETQYFGPGTRLLVL.

The chain joins TRBV20-1 to TRBJ2-3; possible D gene TRBD2, 6 bases. The germline gives CDR1 DFQATT, CDR2 SNEGSKA (reference sequence). The CDR3 extends over 10 amino acids. CDR3 in amino acids: CRVSGDTQYF. In DNA, the CDR3 is TGCAGGGTTAGCGGAGATACGCAGTATTTT.

The V gene is TRBV5-6, the J gene TRBJ2-7, with 7 bases identical to TRBD1. Looked up from germline, CDR1 is SGHDT and CDR2 is YYEEEE. The CDR3 runs to 13 residues. V lost 2 bases to trimming and J lost 3 bases; unmatched junction nucleotides: 2. CDR3 nucleotides: TGTGCCAGCAGCTTCCAGGGGGTCTACGAGCAGTACTTC. This encodes CASSFQGVYEQYF.

The V call is TRBV11-2, the J call TRBJ2-7, with D possibly TRBD2 on 5 matching bases. The germline CDR1 and CDR2 sequences are SGHAT and FQNNGV. Trimming cost V 7 bases and J 4 bases, with 20 bases left between them. This CDR3 has 15 residues. The CDR3, as DNA: TGTGCCAGCAACCAACTCGGGGTTCACCTTTACGAGCAGTACTTC. Translated, it gives CASNQLGVHLYEQYF. Drawing the rest from reference TRBV11-2 and TRBJ2-7, the complete variable domain is EAGVAQSPRYKIIEKRQSVAFWCNPISGHATLYWYQQILGQGPKLLIQFQNNGVVDDSQLPKDRFSAERLKGVDSTLKIQPAKLEDSAVYLCASNQLGVHLYEQYFGPGTRLTVT.

The chain joins TRBV19 to TRBJ1-2; the match to TRBD1 covers 8 bases. CDR1 is LNHDA, CDR2 SQIVND, per germline (reference sequence). The CDR3 has 14 residues. J was trimmed by 8 bases and V by 3 bases; bases with no gene match: 8. Here the CDR3 reads CASSIGQGFGGYTF. The CDR3 region has the DNA TGTGCCAGTAGTATCGGACAGGGATTTGGCGGCTACACCTTC. The full variable domain, in which reference TRBV19 and TRBJ1-2 provide the parts outside the CDR3, is DGGITQSPKYLFRKEGQNVTLSCEQNLNHDAMYWYRQDPGQGLRLIYYSQIVNDFQKGDIAEGYSVSREKKESFPLTVTSAQKNPTAFYLCASSIGQGFGGYTFGSGTRLTVV.

V usage is TRBV5-6 and J usage is TRBJ2-5; TRBD1 is a possible D gene (5 bases). Looked up from germline, CDR1 is SGHDT and CDR2 is YYEEEE. The V and J ends lost 2 bases and 4 bases respectively, with 15 bases between them. CDR3 length: 15 amino acids. CDR3 loop: CASSLRRQFGETQYF. The CDR3 DNA reads as TGTGCCAGCAGCTTACGACGACAGTTCGGAGAGACCCAGTACTTC. The complete variable domain, with remaining parts taken from reference TRBV5-6 and TRBJ2-5, reads DAGVTQSPTHLIKTRGQQVTLRCSPKSGHDTVSWYQQALGQGPQFIFQYYEEEERQRGNFPDRFSGHQFPNYSSELNVNALLLGDSALYLCASSLRRQFGETQYFGPGTRLLVL.

The gene calls are TRBV10-1 and TRBJ2-7; no reliable D call. V was pared by 3 bases and J by 4 bases, with 16 bases between. Germline V gives CDR1 WNHNN, CDR2 SYGVQD (reference sequence). The CDR3 has 15 residues. The CDR3 spells CASSETLTLGYEQYF. The DNA of the CDR3 is TGCGCCAGCAGTGAAACGCTCACCCTAGGGTACGAGCAGTACTTC.

The count of this clone is one. The chain is built from TRBV4-3 and TRBJ1-4; D is ambiguous. CDR1 and CDR2 from the germline V gene are LGHNA and YSLEER. V was shortened by 4 bases and J by 8 bases, with 17 bases between the two germline ends. The CDR3 loop spans 15 amino acids. For the CDR3, the DNA is TGCGCCAGCAGCCCACGGGGAGAGGATTACGAAAAACTGTTTTTT. As protein: CASSPRGEDYEKLFF.

Points on this clone: Other DNA sequences within the sample encode an identical CDR3. This chain uses TRBV5-1 with TRBJ1-2, with TRBD1 matching over 9 bases. Germline V CDR1 and CDR2: SGHRS, YFSETQ. This CDR3 region has 14 residues. Trimming removed 4 bases from V and 2 bases from J; junction bases left unmatched: 3. The CDR3 protein is CASSQGQGNYGYTF. The CDR3 DNA is TGCGCCAGCAGCCAAGGACAGGGGAACTATGGCTACACCTTC.

The rearrangement links TRBV9 to TRBJ2-1, with 7 nucleotides matching TRBD1. V dropped 4 bases and J dropped 6; count of bases not matched to a gene: 13. The CDR3 has 16 residues. Germline CDR1 SGDLS, CDR2 YYNGEE. In DNA, the CDR3 is TGTGCCAGCAGCTCCACCTCCGGGACAGTTCCCAATGAGCAGTTCTTC. The encoded protein is CASSSTSGTVPNEQFF.

The chain recombines TRBV18 with TRBJ2-2, with no clear D. This CDR3 comprises 17 residues. V lost 0 bases and J lost 3, with 14 bases in between. CDR1 and CDR2 from the germline V gene are KGHSH and LQKENI. CDR3 protein: CASSPPVYREDTGELFF. The CDR3 DNA follows: TGTGCCAGCTCACCACCGGTATATAGGGAAGACACCGGGGAGCTGTTTTTT. The whole variable domain, remainder taken from reference TRBV18 and TRBJ2-2, is NAGVMQNPRHLVRRRGQEARLRCSPMKGHSHVYWYRQLPEEGLKFMVYLQKENIIDESGMPKERFSAEFPKEGPSILRIQQVVRGDSAAYFCASSPPVYREDTGELFFGEGSRLTVL.

The chain recombines TRBV5-1 with TRBJ1-5; D might be TRBD1 (5 bases). V lost 0 bases and J lost 7, with 14 bases in between. The CDR3 covers 15 residues. CDR1 is SGHRS, CDR2 YFSETQ, per germline. The CDR3 nucleotides are TGCGCCAGCAGCTTGGGAGGGGCTGATAGCCAGCCCCAGCATTTT. Its protein product is CASSLGGADSQPQHF. Variable domain in full (rest from reference TRBV5-1 and TRBJ1-5): KAGVTQTPRYLIKTRGQQVTLSCSPISGHRSVSWYQQTPGQGLQFLFEYFSETQRNKGNFPGRFSGRQFSNSRSEMNVSTLELGDSALYLCASSLGGADSQPQHFGDGTRLSIL.

This clone came up once. The chain combines TRBV25-1 with TRBJ2-7, with D hard to call. Germline lookup yields CDR1 MGHDK and CDR2 SYGVNS. The V end was cut by 2 bases, the J end by 4 bases, with 9 bases between. This CDR3 has 13 residues. CDR3 sequence: CASSEPSIYEQYF. In DNA, the CDR3 is TGTGCCAGCAGTGAACCGTCGATATACGAGCAGTACTTC.

This clone was recorded once. This chain links TRBV6-5 with TRBJ2-3; D not resolved. The V gene lost 2 bases and the J gene lost 0 bases, with 6 bases spanning the gap. The CDR3 runs to 14 residues. The germline V gene has CDR1 MNHEY and CDR2 SVGAGI. The CDR3, as DNA: TGTGCCAGCAGTTACCGGCCGAGCACAGATACGCAGTATTTT. Translated, it gives CASSYRPSTDTQYF.

The chain combines TRBV5-6 with TRBJ2-7; 7 positions match TRBD1. V trimming: 5 bases; J trimming: 5 bases; junction bases outside the gene matches: 7. The CDR3 has 13 residues. Germline CDR1 reads SGHDT; CDR2 reads YYEEEE. Here the CDR3 reads CASRWGQQNEQYF. The DNA for the CDR3 is TGTGCCAGCAGGTGGGGACAGCAGAACGAGCAGTACTTC.

The rearrangement links TRBV18 to TRBJ2-1, with 12 nucleotides matching TRBD2. CDR1 is KGHSH and CDR2 is LQKENI in the germline V gene. CDR3 length: 17 amino acids. V shed 1 base, J shed 3 bases, and the junction held 4 bases outside the gene matches. The CDR3 nucleotides read TGTGCCAGCTCACCACTCTTGACTAGCGGGAGCTACAATGAGCAGTTCTTC. Its translation: CASSPLLTSGSYNEQFF.

This sequence joins TRBV14 and TRBJ2-7, with D possibly being TRBD2 (5 bases). The germline V and J ends were trimmed by 4 bases and 6 bases, with 16 bases remaining between them. The CDR3 is 14 residues long. Per germline, CDR1 SGHDN and CDR2 FVKESK. CDR3 sequence: CASSPYLASSEQYF. CDR3 nucleotides: TGTGCCAGCAGCCCATATCTGGCTAGCAGCGAGCAGTACTTC.

CDR3 in amino acids: CSVDRLPGQGAGEQFF. The DNA for the CDR3 is TGCAGCGTTGACCGTCTCCCGGGACAGGGGGCCGGTGAGCAGTTCTTC. The genes are TRBV29-1 and TRBJ2-1; 12 nucleotides align to TRBD1. J was trimmed by 9 bases and V by 3 bases; bases with no gene match: 12. From germline, CDR1 is SQVTM and CDR2 ANQGSEA. There are 16 residues in the CDR3.

The rearrangement joins TRBV18 to TRBJ2-7, with 7 bases aligning to TRBD1. Germline V lookup: CDR1 KGHSH, CDR2 LQKENI. The CDR3 runs to 13 residues. The J segment lost 5 bases and the V segment lost 1 base, leaving 2 bases of the junction unmatched. CDR3 protein: CASSPRGQHEQYF. CDR3 DNA sequence: TGTGCCAGCTCACCACGGGGACAGCACGAGCAGTACTTC. The entire variable domain, with the rest obtained from reference TRBV18 and TRBJ2-7, is as follows: NAGVMQNPRHLVRRRGQEARLRCSPMKGHSHVYWYRQLPEEGLKFMVYLQKENIIDESGMPKERFSAEFPKEGPSILRIQQVVRGDSAAYFCASSPRGQHEQYFGPGTRLTVT.

A single count supports this clone. The chain links TRBV6-5 to TRBJ1-2; 7 positions match TRBD1. The CDR3 spans 14 residues. Germline CDR1 MNHEY, CDR2 SVGAGI. The J segment lost 1 base and the V segment lost 10 bases, leaving 9 bases of the junction unmatched. The CDR3 loop is CATKLWDSNYGYTF. The CDR3 DNA reads TGTGCCACCAAACTCTGGGACAGTAACTATGGCTACACCTTC.

The chain combines TRBV5-1 with TRBJ2-3; a weak D match, TRBD2 (5 bases). Trimming pared 7 bases from V and 1 base from J, leaving 16 bases between. This CDR3 has 15 residues. Per germline, CDR1 SGHRS and CDR2 YFSETQ. In nucleotides, the CDR3 is TGCGCCAGCTCCTTAGGTGGGCGGGGCACAGATACGCAGTATTTT. Translation: CASSLGGRGTDTQYF.

The rearrangement links TRBV5-6 to TRBJ2-1; 7 positions agree with TRBD2. CDR3 length: 16 amino acids. The germline V gene encodes CDR1 SGHDT and CDR2 YYEEEE. Trimming removed 4 bases from V and 8 bases from J; junction bases left unmatched: 15. The CDR3 is CASSQKPLTSSDEQFF. CDR3 in DNA: TGTGCCAGCAGCCAAAAACCCCTGACTAGCTCTGATGAGCAGTTCTTC. The full variable domain, in which reference TRBV5-6 and TRBJ2-1 provide the parts outside the CDR3, is DAGVTQSPTHLIKTRGQQVTLRCSPKSGHDTVSWYQQALGQGPQFIFQYYEEEERQRGNFPDRFSGHQFPNYSSELNVNALLLGDSALYLCASSQKPLTSSDEQFFGPGTRLTVL.

The V call is TRBV25-1, the J call TRBJ2-5; a weak D match, TRBD2 (5 bases). Germline CDR1 MGHDK, CDR2 SYGVNS. The CDR3 consists of 15 residues. The V and J ends lost 3 bases and 1 base respectively, with 12 bases between them. The CDR3 DNA follows: TGTGCCAGCAGTGATTTAGGCCTAGCCCAAGAGACCCAGTACTTC. Protein: CASSDLGLAQETQYF.

This chain joins TRBV6-5 and TRBJ2-5; 9 nucleotides line up with TRBD2. Trimming took 5 bases from V and 2 from J; bases not matched to a gene: 6. The CDR3 runs to 15 residues. Germline lookup yields CDR1 MNHEY and CDR2 SVGAGI. The CDR3 region has the DNA TGTGCCAGCAGTGCTCGACTAGCGGCTCAAGAGACCCAGTACTTC. It translates to CASSARLAAQETQYF.

The genes are TRBV7-8 and TRBJ2-7, with TRBD2 matching 8 bases. The V segment lost 7 bases and the J segment 2 bases; nucleotides outside the gene matches: 7. The CDR3 has 14 residues. Germline lookup yields CDR1 SGHVS and CDR2 FQNEAQ. The CDR3 spells CASKLAGLTYEQYF. CDR3 DNA sequence: TGTGCCAGCAAGCTAGCGGGCCTAACCTACGAGCAGTACTTC.

This clone was detected only once. V gene TRBV27 combines with J gene TRBJ2-7; the D gene could be TRBD1 or TRBD2 (5 bases each). The V gene lost 3 bases and the J gene lost 0 bases, with 12 bases spanning the gap. Germline V CDR1 and CDR2: MNHEY, SMNVEV (reference sequence). This CDR3 is built from 15 residues. The CDR3 nucleotides are TGTGCCAGCAGTTTGCAGGGTGGGAGCTCCTACGAGCAGTACTTC. Translated, it gives CASSLQGGSSYEQYF.

The chain links TRBV7-9 to TRBJ2-1, with 7 bases aligning to TRBD2. Germline assignment: CDR1 SEHNR and CDR2 FQNEAQ (reference sequence). Trimming cost V 5 bases and J 9 bases; bases outside gene matches: 16. The CDR3 is 16 residues long. CDR3 in amino acids: CASSLQASGVGVEQFF. CDR3 bases: TGTGCCAGCAGCCTACAGGCTAGCGGTGTCGGTGTTGAGCAGTTCTTC. The variable domain in full, with the rest retrieved from reference TRBV7-9 and TRBJ2-1, is DTGVSQNPRHKITKRGQNVTFRCDPISEHNRLYWYRQTLGQGPEFLTYFQNEAQLEKSRLLSDRFSAERPKGSFSTLEIQRTEQGDSAMYLCASSLQASGVGVEQFFGPGTRLTVL.

Note on this clone: This sample also contains other DNA sequences that code for the same CDR3. The chain joins TRBV5-6 to TRBJ2-6; D unresolved. V gave up 0 bases and J gave up 0 bases, with 4 bases separating them. The CDR3 runs to 15 residues. Germline V gives CDR1 SGHDT, CDR2 YYEEEE. The CDR3 DNA reads as TGTGCCAGCAGCTTGGGGCTCTCTGGGGCCAACGTCCTGACTTTC. Translating gives CASSLGLSGANVLTF.

As DNA, the CDR3 is TGTGCCAGCAGTGAGGGTGGAGGGGGGCCTGAAAAACTGTTTTTT. Translating it yields CASSEGGGGPEKLFF. The chain links TRBV25-1 to TRBJ1-4, with a tentative D call TRBD1 (6 bases). Trimming stripped 3 bases from V and 7 bases from J, with 15 bases between. The CDR3 runs 15 residues. In germline, CDR1 is MGHDK, CDR2 SYGVNS.